A selection of T cell receptor beta chains follows, all from one sample in a study of blood T cell repertoires in COVID-19. Clones were sequenced by immunoSEQ multiplex PCR, and TCRdb holds only the in-frame ones, with some missing. The sample consists of fewer than 300,000 clones, about 90% of them appearing once. Sequencing was carried out using peripheral blood. These receptors were collected from a woman between 25 and 40 years old with COVID-19, enrolled during active disease. Both conserved end residues are part of each CDR3. D genes are given only for firm matches. Only part of the rows carry a size: once, few, many, or a class if the clone is expanded.

v_gene	j_gene	abundance	d_gene	CDR3nt	CDR3aa
TRBV18	TRBJ2-7	.	.	TGTGCCAGCTCACCACCGGGACGGGGGAGGTACGAGCAGTACTTC	CASSPPGRGRYEQYF
TRBV10-2	TRBJ2-1	.	.	TGCGCCAGCAGCTTTGCCCGGGACTCATACGACAATGAGCAGTTCTTC	CASSFARDSYDNEQFF
TRBV10-2	TRBJ2-5	many	TRBD1	TGCGCCAGCAGTGGGACAGGGGGTCCAGCGGGGACCCAGTACTTC	CASSGTGGPAGTQYF
TRBV5-5	TRBJ2-5	once	.	TGTGCCAGCAGCTTGGTCGGGGGAGGAGAGACCCAGTACTTC	CASSLVGGGETQYF
TRBV19	TRBJ1-1	.	.	TGTGCCAAGAATTCCACAGGAAACACTGAAGCTTTCTTT	CAKNSTGNTEAFF
TRBV7-9	TRBJ2-2	.	.	TGTGCCAGCAACAGGGAAAGCGGGGAGCTGTTTTTT	CASNRESGELFF
TRBV11-2	TRBJ2-7	.	TRBD2	TGTGCCAGCAGGCCGACTAGCGGGGCCAACTACGAGCAGTACTTC	CASRPTSGANYEQYF
TRBV28	TRBJ1-4	.	.	TGTGCCAGCAGTTTAAGGGGGTTGGAGACTAATGAAAAACTGTTTTTT	CASSLRGLETNEKLFF
TRBV12-3/TRBV12-4	TRBJ1-3	once	.	TGTGCCAGCAGCCGCATGGGGGCCGACACCATATATTTT	CASSRMGADTIYF
TRBV27	TRBJ1-6	.	.	TGTGCCAGCAGTTTCAATCCCTCCTATAATTCACCCCTCCACTTT	CASSFNPSYNSPLHF
TRBV6-5	TRBJ1-6	.	.	TGTGCCAGCACTAGGGGATTGGTGTATAATTCACCCCTCCACTTT	CASTRGLVYNSPLHF
TRBV11-2	TRBJ1-1	.	.	TGTGCCAGCAGCTCCCCCGGGGGGGGCGCGAACACTGAAGCTTTCTTT	CASSSPGGGANTEAFF
TRBV19	TRBJ2-2	.	TRBD1	TGTGCCAGTAGAGACGTAGGGGGACAGGGGGGAACCGGGGAGCTGTTTTTT	CASRDVGGQGGTGELFF
TRBV24-1	TRBJ2-5	few	TRBD1	TGTGCCACCAGTGATTCGAAGTCAGGGGGACAAGAGACCCAGTACTTC	CATSDSKSGGQETQYF
TRBV5-1	TRBJ2-5	once	.	TGCGCCAGCAGCTTCCAGGGAGGAGGAGAGACCCAGTACTTC	CASSFQGGGETQYF
TRBV18	TRBJ1-2	.	TRBD1	TGTGCCAGCTCACCGGACAGGGGAAGCTACACCTTC	CASSPDRGSYTF
TRBV7-9	TRBJ2-7	.	TRBD1	TGTGCCAGCAGCCAGACAGGGGCAGTTACCTACGAGCAGTACTTC	CASSQTGAVTYEQYF
TRBV6-6	TRBJ2-3	.	.	TGTGCCAGCAGTTACTATCAGGGGTCAGATACGCAGTATTTT	CASSYYQGSDTQYF
TRBV28	TRBJ1-5	.	.	TGTGCCAGCAGCCCTAACGGGGGGCAGCCCCAGCATTTT	CASSPNGGQPQHF
TRBV12-3/TRBV12-4	TRBJ2-2	.	.	TGTGCCAGCACCCCCCCAAACACCGGGGAGCTGTTTTTT	CASTPPNTGELFF
TRBV28	TRBJ1-5	.	.	TGTGCCAGCAGTTTCTCGCTCCCCCAGTTACAGCCCCAGCATTTT	CASSFSLPQLQPQHF
TRBV11-2	TRBJ2-4	.	.	TGTGCCAGCAGCCTAACCCCCAGAATGGCGGGAAACATTCAGTACTTC	CASSLTPRMAGNIQYF
TRBV12-5	TRBJ1-5	.	TRBD1	TGTGCTAGTGGTTTGTGGCGACAGGGGGTTGGCAATCAGCCCCAGCATTTT	CASGLWRQGVGNQPQHF
TRBV6-1	TRBJ1-2	.	.	TGTGCCAGCAGTGAAGATCTTGAGGCGGATTATGGCTACACCTTC	CASSEDLEADYGYTF
TRBV6-5	TRBJ1-2	.	.	TGTGCCAGCAGTTACGCACGTGAGCTCTATGGCTACACCTTC	CASSYARELYGYTF
TRBV15	TRBJ2-1	.	TRBD2	TGTGCCACCAGCCCCCGGATAGCGGGGGGTAGTATCTACAATGAGCAGTTCTTC	CATSPRIAGGSIYNEQFF
TRBV5-6	TRBJ2-7	.	.	TGTGCCAGCAGCCTCCTTCTCTCCTACGAGCAGTACTTC	CASSLLLSYEQYF
TRBV10-2	TRBJ2-3	.	.	TGCGCCGCACTGCGGGTCGGCACAGATACGCAGTATTTT	CAALRVGTDTQYF
TRBV7-2	TRBJ2-7	.	TRBD2	TGTGCCAGCAGCCCCCGGGGAGCGGGGGGTTCCTACGAGCAGTACTTC	CASSPRGAGGSYEQYF
TRBV24-1	TRBJ2-1	.	TRBD1	TGTGCCACCAGTGGGACAGGCTCCTACAATGAGCAGTTCTTC	CATSGTGSYNEQFF
TRBV12-3/TRBV12-4	TRBJ2-5	.	.	TGTGCCAGCAGGATCACAGGGTTGGAGACCCAGTACTTC	CASRITGLETQYF
TRBV7-2	TRBJ1-5	.	.	TGTGCCAGCAGCGCGGGAGCCGGCAATCAGCCCCAGCATTTT	CASSAGAGNQPQHF
TRBV4-2	TRBJ1-1	.	.	TGTGCCAGCAGCCAATACCGGGGGGATACGAACACTGAAGCTTTCTTT	CASSQYRGDTNTEAFF
TRBV7-2	TRBJ1-2	.	.	TGTGCCAGCAGCTTAACCCGGGGGGTCACTATAGGCTACACCTTC	CASSLTRGVTIGYTF
TRBV6-1	TRBJ1-5	.	TRBD1	TGTGCCAGCAGTGAACGGACAGGGGGCAGGCAGCCCCAGCATTTT	CASSERTGGRQPQHF
TRBV27	TRBJ2-7	.	TRBD1	TGTGCCAGCAGTTTATATTGGTCGGGACAGGGTTTCTACGAGCAGTACTTC	CASSLYWSGQGFYEQYF
TRBV28	TRBJ1-2	.	.	TGTGCCAGCAGTCGTAAGCCCTATGGCTACACCTTC	CASSRKPYGYTF
TRBV5-1	TRBJ2-3	.	TRBD2	TGCGCCAGCAGCAAAAGTAGCGGGGGGCTTTACACAGATACGCAGTATTTT	CASSKSSGGLYTDTQYF
TRBV28	TRBJ2-7	.	.	TGTGCCAGCACCCGCTACGAGCAGTACTTC	CASTRYEQYF
TRBV11-2	TRBJ1-2	few	TRBD1	TGTGCCAGCAGCTTTACCTCCTTGGGGCAGGGGGCCTATGGCTACACCTTC	CASSFTSLGQGAYGYTF